This passage covers 8 T cell receptor beta chains from one sample sequenced in a study of blood T cells in healthy people across ages. Then a second PCR, running roughly 6 to 12 cycles, was carried out with a sample-barcoded 5' primer and a J-beta primer mix. TCRdb called the 5' RACE reads again in MiXCR, with one record for every CDR3 protein. In the table there are 450,000 to 700,000 distinct CDR3 sequences, roughly 28% of which are singletons. Sequenced sample: blood. The receptors originated from a woman in her seventies in good health.

The gene calls are TRBV12-3 or TRBV12-4 and TRBJ2-1; D is undetermined. This CDR3 region has 14 residues. V was shortened by 6 bases and J by 4 bases, with 13 bases between the two germline ends. The CDR3 loop reads CASRPWGTYNEQFF. CDR3 nucleotides: TGTGCCAGCAGGCCCTGGGGAACGTACAATGAGCAGTTCTTC.

This clonotype was observed many times. This chain links TRBV6-1 with TRBJ1-2; TRBD1 might be the D (6 bases). Germline CDR1 MNHNS, CDR2 SASEGT. The CDR3 totals 14 residues. V was clipped by 7 bases and J by 4 bases, with 16 bases between them. The CDR3 sequence is CASTSLQGLYGYTF. As DNA, the CDR3 is TGTGCCAGCACATCCTTACAGGGACTCTATGGCTACACCTTC.

This clonotype was observed a few times. The chain combines TRBV5-1 with TRBJ2-3; D might be TRBD1 (5 bases). Germline CDR1 and CDR2: SGHRS and YFSETQ. Trimming cost V 4 bases and J 0 bases, with 12 bases left between them. The CDR3 loop spans 15 amino acids. The CDR3 region is CASSPQDTSTDTQYF. For the CDR3, the DNA is TGCGCCAGCAGCCCCCAGGACACTAGCACAGATACGCAGTATTTT. The full variable domain, its missing parts supplied by reference TRBV5-1 and TRBJ2-3, is KAGVTQTPRYLIKTRGQQVTLSCSPISGHRSVSWYQQTPGQGLQFLFEYFSETQRNKGNFPGRFSGRQFSNSRSEMNVSTLELGDSALYLCASSPQDTSTDTQYFGPGTRLTVL.

A word on this clonotype: With a much larger clone just one base away, this may be a read error. The chain is built from TRBV7-9 and TRBJ2-4; D may match TRBD1 or TRBD2 (5 bases each). From germline, CDR1 is SEHNR and CDR2 FQNEAQ (reference sequence). V was clipped by 3 bases and J by 0 bases, with 6 bases between them. This CDR3 is built from 14 residues. The CDR3, as DNA: TGTGCCAGCAGCTTGGGGGAAGCCAAAAACATTCAGTACTTC. It yields the protein CASSLGEAKNIQYF.

V usage is TRBV7-2 and J usage is TRBJ2-5; weak D call: TRBD2 (6 bases). Germline CDR1 and CDR2: SGHTA and FQGNSA. With 3 bases removed from V and 3 bases from J, the gap between germline ends came to 11 bases. This CDR3 has 14 residues. CDR3 amino acids: CASSFFGGEETQYF. Here the CDR3 DNA reads TGTGCCAGCAGCTTCTTTGGCGGGGAAGAGACCCAGTACTTC.

This clonotype was recorded a few times. The gene calls are TRBV9 and TRBJ2-5; D gene ambiguous. V was cut by 1 base and J by 3 bases, with 13 bases left in between. This CDR3 is 15 amino acids long. Germline-derived CDR1 and CDR2 are SGDLS and YYNGEE. CDR3 bases: TGTGCCAGCAGCGTAAGTGGGCAGGTGAAAGAGACCCAGTACTTC. Amino acids: CASSVSGQVKETQYF.

This clonotype was seen only a few times. The CDR3 DNA sequence: TGCGCCAGCAGCCCCGGGCCCGAGGGCTATGGCTACACCTTC. It specifies CASSPGPEGYGYTF. The rearrangement uses TRBV5-1 and TRBJ1-2; D remains unclear. The V gene's germline CDR1 is SGHRS and CDR2 YFSETQ. The germline V and J ends were trimmed by 4 bases and 4 bases, with 14 bases remaining between them. This CDR3 spans 14 amino acids. Based on the CDR3 plus reference TRBV5-1 and TRBJ1-2, the full variable domain is KAGVTQTPRYLIKTRGQQVTLSCSPISGHRSVSWYQQTPGQGLQFLFEYFSETQRNKGNFPGRFSGRQFSNSRSEMNVSTLELGDSALYLCASSPGPEGYGYTFGSGTRLTVV.

The table lists this clonotype with a few counts. The genes are TRBV5-1 and TRBJ1-1; no clear D gene. The germline V and J ends were trimmed by 2 bases and 3 bases, with 8 bases remaining between them. The germline V gene encodes CDR1 SGHRS and CDR2 YFSETQ. The CDR3 contains 13 residues. CDR3 sequence reads: CASSFGRYTEAFF. For the CDR3, the DNA is TGCGCCAGCAGCTTTGGAAGGTACACTGAAGCTTTCTTT.